This T cell receptor (beta chain) was found in a study of blood T cell repertoires in COVID-19. Study at large: COVID-19 samples, acute and convalescent, were from the United States, Italy and Spain. From T cells, B-cell-depleted T cells, or PBMCs came the material, which was cDNA or gDNA.

Details on this clone: One end of the junction does not line up with germline, which may come from a read error.

In the authors' methods: Nucleated cell counts were estimated from reference gene primer amplification. Sequenced by immunoSEQ multiplex PCR; TCRdb stores in-frame clones only, minus some. The D gene and trimming were derived from the DNA, and the V and J assignments and clone size from that table. Seen here are some 300,000 clones, nearly 90% observed once, and the top ten hold under 1.1%. Seattle cases were enrolled at active infection and followed longitudinally. Germline CDR1 and CDR2: LNHDA and SQIVND (reference sequence). The CDR3 runs to 15 residues. The TCR originated in a woman aged 40 to 55 with COVID-19, enrolled during active disease. The chain employs TRBV19 and TRBJ1-2; D is undetermined. Specimen: peripheral blood. The CDR3 loop reads CASRIGRILGDGYTF. As DNA, the CDR3 is TGTGCCAGTAGGATAGGACGTATACTGGGCGATGGCTACACCTTC.